The source of this T cell receptor (beta chain) is a study of glioma-infiltrating T cells. The study, taken as a whole, reports: Above-expected tissue-blood divergence occurred in all gliomas, most in low-grade ones. CDR3 overlap between tissue and blood was very small.

Using RNA template, CDR3s of TCR alpha and beta were amplified with iRepertoire arm-PCR. Tissue mRNA or PBMC total RNA, roughly 100-400 ng, went into one-step reverse transcription and amplification. From the multiplex PCR reads, TCRdb called clonotypes with MiXCR, one entry per CDR3 protein. The data show more than 100,000 distinct CDR3 sequences, 25% to 35% seen once. Looked up from germline, CDR1 is KGHSH and CDR2 is LQKENI. The CDR3 loop spans 15 amino acids. J gave up 1 base and V 5 bases, and 3 bases lay outside the gene matches. This clonotype was observed many times. Its specificity is not known.

The clonotype comes from a human donor with low-grade glioma or glioblastoma, undergoing nonglioma brain surgery, or in good health (not recorded which). Sequences were obtained from glioma tissue, nonneoplastic brain tissue, or PBMCs (not recorded which). The rearrangement uses TRBV18 and TRBJ1-5; 9 bases are a match to TRBD1. The CDR3, as DNA: TGTGCCAGCTCAAGAGGGACAGGGAGCAATCAGCCCCAGCATTTT. Its protein is CASSRGTGSNQPQHF.